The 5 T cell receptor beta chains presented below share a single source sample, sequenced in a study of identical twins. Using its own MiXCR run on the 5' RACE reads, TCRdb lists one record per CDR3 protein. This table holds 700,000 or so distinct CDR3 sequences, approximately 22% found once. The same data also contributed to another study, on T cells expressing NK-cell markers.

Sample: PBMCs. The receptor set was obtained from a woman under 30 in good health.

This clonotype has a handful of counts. The CDR3 loop reads CASSLVPGGGYNEQFF. The CDR3 DNA reads as TGTGCCAGCAGCTTGGTTCCGGGAGGTGGGTACAATGAGCAGTTCTTC. This chain links TRBV5-4 with TRBJ2-1; 7 bases are shared with TRBD2. Losses at the gene ends were 0 bases for V and 4 bases for J; bases not matched to a gene: 7. The CDR3 covers 16 residues. From germline, CDR1 is SGHNT and CDR2 YYREEE (reference sequence).

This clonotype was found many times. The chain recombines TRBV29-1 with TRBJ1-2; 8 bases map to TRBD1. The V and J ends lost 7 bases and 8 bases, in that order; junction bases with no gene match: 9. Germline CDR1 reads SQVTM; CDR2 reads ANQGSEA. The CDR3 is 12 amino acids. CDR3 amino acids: CSAHQGAGGYTF. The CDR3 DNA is TGCAGCGCCCACCAGGGGGCGGGCGGCTACACCTTC.

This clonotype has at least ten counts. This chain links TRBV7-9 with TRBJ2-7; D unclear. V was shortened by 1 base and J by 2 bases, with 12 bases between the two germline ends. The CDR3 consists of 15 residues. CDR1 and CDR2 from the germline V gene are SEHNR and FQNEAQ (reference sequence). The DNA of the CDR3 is TGTGCCAGCAGCTTAGTAGGACGGTCGACCTACGAGCAGTACTTC. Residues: CASSLVGRSTYEQYF.

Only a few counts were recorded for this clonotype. The CDR3 DNA reads TGCAGTGCTTCCAGGCCTGGGGGGGGCACTTCAGATACGCAGTATTTT. Protein product: CSASRPGGGTSDTQYF. The chain is built from TRBV20-1 and TRBJ2-3, with a possible D match to TRBD2 (7 bases). Trimming removed 5 bases from V and 4 bases from J, with 22 bases in between. CDR1 and CDR2 (germline): DFQATT, SNEGSKA (reference sequence). This CDR3 is built from 16 residues.

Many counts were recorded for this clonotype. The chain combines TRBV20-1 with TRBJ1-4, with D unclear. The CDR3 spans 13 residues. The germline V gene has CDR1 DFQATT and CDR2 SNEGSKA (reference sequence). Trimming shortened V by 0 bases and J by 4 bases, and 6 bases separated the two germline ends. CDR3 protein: CSARDTLNEKLFF. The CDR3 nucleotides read TGCAGTGCTAGAGATACCCTTAATGAAAAACTGTTTTTT.